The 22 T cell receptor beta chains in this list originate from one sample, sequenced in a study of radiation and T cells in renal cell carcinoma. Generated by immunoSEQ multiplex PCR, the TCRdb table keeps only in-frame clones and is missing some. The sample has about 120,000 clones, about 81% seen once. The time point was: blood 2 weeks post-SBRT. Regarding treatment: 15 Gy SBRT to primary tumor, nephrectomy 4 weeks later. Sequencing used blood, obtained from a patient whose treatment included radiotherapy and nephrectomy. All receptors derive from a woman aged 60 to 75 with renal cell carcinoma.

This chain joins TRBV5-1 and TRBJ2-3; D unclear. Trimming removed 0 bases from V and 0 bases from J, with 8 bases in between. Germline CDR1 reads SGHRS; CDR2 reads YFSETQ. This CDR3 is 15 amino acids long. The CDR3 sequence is CASSLGTVSTDTQYF. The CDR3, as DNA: TGCGCCAGCAGCTTGGGTACAGTTAGCACAGATACGCAGTATTTT.

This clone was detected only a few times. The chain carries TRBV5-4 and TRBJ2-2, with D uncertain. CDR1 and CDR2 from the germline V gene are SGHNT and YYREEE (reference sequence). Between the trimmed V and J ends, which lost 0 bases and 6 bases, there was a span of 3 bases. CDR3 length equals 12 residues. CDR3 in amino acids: CASSLGAGELFF. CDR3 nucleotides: TGTGCCAGCAGCTTGGGTGCCGGGGAGCTGTTTTTT.

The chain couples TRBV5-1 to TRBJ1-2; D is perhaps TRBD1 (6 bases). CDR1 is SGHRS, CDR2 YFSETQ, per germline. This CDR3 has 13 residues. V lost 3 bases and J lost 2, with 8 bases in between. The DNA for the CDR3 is TGCGCCAGCAGCTGGACAGAGAACTATGGCTACACCTTC. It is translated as CASSWTENYGYTF.

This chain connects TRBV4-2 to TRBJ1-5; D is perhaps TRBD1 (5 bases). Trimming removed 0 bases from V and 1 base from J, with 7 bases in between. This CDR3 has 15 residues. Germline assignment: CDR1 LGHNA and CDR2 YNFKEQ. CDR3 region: CASSQEGQSNQPQHF. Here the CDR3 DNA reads TGTGCCAGCAGCCAAGAAGGACAAAGCAATCAGCCCCAGCATTTT.

CDR3 in DNA: TGCAGCGCCGGCCGGGGGACAGGCGAGCAGTACTTC. It translates to CSAGRGTGEQYF. The chain employs TRBV29-1 and TRBJ2-7, with 8 positions matching TRBD1. Germline V gene lookup returns CDR1 SQVTM and CDR2 ANQGSEA. Trimming at V came to 7 bases and at J to 6 bases, leaving 8 bases not matched to a gene. The CDR3 covers 12 residues.

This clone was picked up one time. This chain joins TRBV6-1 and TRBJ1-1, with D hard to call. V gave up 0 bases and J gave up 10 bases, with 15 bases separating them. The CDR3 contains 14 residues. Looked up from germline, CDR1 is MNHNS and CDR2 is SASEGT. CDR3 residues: CASSEAPGVSGAFF. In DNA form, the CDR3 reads TGTGCCAGCAGTGAAGCCCCTGGGGTTTCAGGAGCTTTCTTT.

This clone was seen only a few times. The CDR3 coding sequence is TGCGCCAGCAGCCAAGGACAGACTTTAGGGAACACTGAAGCTTTCTTT. Amino acids: CASSQGQTLGNTEAFF. The rearrangement uses TRBV4-1 and TRBJ1-1; D is perhaps TRBD1 (5 bases). This CDR3 region has 16 residues. Trimming cost V 1 base and J 1 base, with 13 bases left between them. Germline V gene lookup returns CDR1 MGHRA and CDR2 YSYEKL.

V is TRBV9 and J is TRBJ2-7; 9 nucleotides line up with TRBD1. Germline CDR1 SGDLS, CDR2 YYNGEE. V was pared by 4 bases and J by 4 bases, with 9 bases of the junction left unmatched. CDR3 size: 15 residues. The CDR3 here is CASSFSGTGFYEQYF. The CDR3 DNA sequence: TGTGCCAGCAGCTTTTCCGGGACAGGGTTTTACGAGCAGTACTTC. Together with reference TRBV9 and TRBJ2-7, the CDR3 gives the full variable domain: DSGVTQTPKHLITATGQRVTLRCSPRSGDLSVYWYQQSLDQGLQFLIQYYNGEERAKGNILERFSAQQFPDLHSELNLSSLELGDSALYFCASSFSGTGFYEQYFGPGTRLTVT.

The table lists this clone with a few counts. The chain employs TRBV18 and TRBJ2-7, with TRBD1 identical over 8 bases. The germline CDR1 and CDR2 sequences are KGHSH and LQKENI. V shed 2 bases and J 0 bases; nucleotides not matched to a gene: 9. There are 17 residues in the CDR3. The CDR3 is CASSPNRGTPGSYEQYF. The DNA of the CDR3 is TGTGCCAGCTCACCAAACAGGGGGACCCCGGGCTCCTACGAGCAGTACTTC.

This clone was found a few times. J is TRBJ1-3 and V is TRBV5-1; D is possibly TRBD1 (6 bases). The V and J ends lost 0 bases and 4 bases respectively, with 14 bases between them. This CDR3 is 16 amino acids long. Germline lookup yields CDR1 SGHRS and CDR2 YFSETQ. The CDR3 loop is CASSLATRGAGNTIYF. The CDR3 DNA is TGCGCCAGCAGCTTGGCCACCAGGGGAGCCGGAAACACCATATATTTT. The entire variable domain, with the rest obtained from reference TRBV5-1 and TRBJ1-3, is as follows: KAGVTQTPRYLIKTRGQQVTLSCSPISGHRSVSWYQQTPGQGLQFLFEYFSETQRNKGNFPGRFSGRQFSNSRSEMNVSTLELGDSALYLCASSLATRGAGNTIYFGEGSWLTVV.

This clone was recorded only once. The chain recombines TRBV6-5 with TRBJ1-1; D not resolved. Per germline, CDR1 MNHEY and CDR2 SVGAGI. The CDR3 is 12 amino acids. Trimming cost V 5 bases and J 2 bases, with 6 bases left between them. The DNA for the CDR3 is TGTGCCAGCAGTCCGGTAAACACTGAAGCTTTCTTT. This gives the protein CASSPVNTEAFF.

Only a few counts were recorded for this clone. CDR3 bases: TGTGCCAGTAGATCAACATTAATCGGCTCACCCCTCCACTTT. Translating it yields CASRSTLIGSPLHF. This chain joins TRBV19 and TRBJ1-6; D not resolved. Germline loops: CDR1 LNHDA, CDR2 SQIVND (reference sequence). Deletions cut 6 bases from V and 10 bases from J, with 16 bases between. CDR3 length: 14 residues. Full variable domain (missing parts from reference TRBV19 and TRBJ1-6): DGGITQSPKYLFRKEGQNVTLSCEQNLNHDAMYWYRQDPGQGLRLIYYSQIVNDFQKGDIAEGYSVSREKKESFPLTVTSAQKNPTAFYLCASRSTLIGSPLHFGNGTRLTVT.

The CDR3 DNA reads as TGTGCCACCAGCAGAGATACGGCACAGGGTGGAAACACCATATATTTT. Amino acid sequence: CATSRDTAQGGNTIYF. This rearrangement joins TRBV15 to TRBJ1-3, with D possibly being TRBD1 (6 bases). The germline V and J ends were trimmed by 0 bases and 3 bases, with 12 bases remaining between them. The CDR3 totals 16 residues. Germline CDR1 reads LNHNV; CDR2 reads YYDKDF (reference sequence).

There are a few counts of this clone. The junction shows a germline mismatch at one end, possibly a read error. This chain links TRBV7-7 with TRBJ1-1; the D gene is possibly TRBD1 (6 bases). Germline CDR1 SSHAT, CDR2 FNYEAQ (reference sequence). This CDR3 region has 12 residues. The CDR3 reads CASSKQGIEAFF. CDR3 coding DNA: TGTGCTAGCAGCAAACAGGGAATTGAAGCTTTCTTT.

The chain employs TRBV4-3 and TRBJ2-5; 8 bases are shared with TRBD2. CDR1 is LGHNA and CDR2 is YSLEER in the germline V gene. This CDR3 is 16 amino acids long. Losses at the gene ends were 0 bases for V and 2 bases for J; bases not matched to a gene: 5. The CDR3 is CASSQDLPGGQETQYF. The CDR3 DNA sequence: TGCGCCAGCAGCCAAGATCTACCGGGAGGGCAAGAGACCCAGTACTTC.

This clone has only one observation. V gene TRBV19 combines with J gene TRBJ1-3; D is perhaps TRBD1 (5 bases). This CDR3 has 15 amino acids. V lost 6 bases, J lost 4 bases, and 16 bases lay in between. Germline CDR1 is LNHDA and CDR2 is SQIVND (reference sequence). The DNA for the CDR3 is TGTGCCAGTAGCCTCTCGGGGCTGACAGGAAACACCATATATTTT. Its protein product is CASSLSGLTGNTIYF.

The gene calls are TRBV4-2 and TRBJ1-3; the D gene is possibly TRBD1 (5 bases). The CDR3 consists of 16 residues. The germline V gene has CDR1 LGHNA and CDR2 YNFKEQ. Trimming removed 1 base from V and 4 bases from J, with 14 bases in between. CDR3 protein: CASSQVRAGTGNTIYF. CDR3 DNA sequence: TGTGCCAGCAGCCAAGTTAGGGCCGGGACGGGAAACACCATATATTTT.

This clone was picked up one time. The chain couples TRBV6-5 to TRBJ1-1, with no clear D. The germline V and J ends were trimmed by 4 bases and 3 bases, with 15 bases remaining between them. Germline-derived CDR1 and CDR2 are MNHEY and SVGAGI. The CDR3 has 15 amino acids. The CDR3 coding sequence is TGTGCCAGCAGTTCCCTAAAATTATCGGACACTGAAGCTTTCTTT. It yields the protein CASSSLKLSDTEAFF.

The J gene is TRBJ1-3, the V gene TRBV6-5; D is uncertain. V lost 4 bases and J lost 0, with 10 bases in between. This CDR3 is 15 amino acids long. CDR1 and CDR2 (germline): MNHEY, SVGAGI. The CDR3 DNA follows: TGTGCCAGCAGTTTGGACGGAAGCTCTGGAAACACCATATATTTT. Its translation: CASSLDGSSGNTIYF.

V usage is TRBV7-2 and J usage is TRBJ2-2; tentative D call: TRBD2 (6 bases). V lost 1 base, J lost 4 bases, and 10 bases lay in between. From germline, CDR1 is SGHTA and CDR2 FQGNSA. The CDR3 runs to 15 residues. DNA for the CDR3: TGTGCCAGCAGCTTAGTTTCCGGGGGCACCGGGGAGCTGTTTTTT. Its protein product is CASSLVSGGTGELFF.

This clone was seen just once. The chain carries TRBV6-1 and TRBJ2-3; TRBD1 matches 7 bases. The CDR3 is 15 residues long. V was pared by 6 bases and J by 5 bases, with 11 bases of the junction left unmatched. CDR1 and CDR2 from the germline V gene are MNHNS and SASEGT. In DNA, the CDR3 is TGTGCCAGCAGAGCCCTCACAGGGGTTGGAGATACGCAGTATTTT. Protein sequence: CASRALTGVGDTQYF.

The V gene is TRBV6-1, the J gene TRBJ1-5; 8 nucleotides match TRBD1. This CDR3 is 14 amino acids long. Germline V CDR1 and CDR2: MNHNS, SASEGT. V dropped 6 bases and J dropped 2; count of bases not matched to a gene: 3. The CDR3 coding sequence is TGTGCCAGCAGCCCGACAGGGGGCAATCAGCCCCAGCATTTT. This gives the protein CASSPTGGNQPQHF.